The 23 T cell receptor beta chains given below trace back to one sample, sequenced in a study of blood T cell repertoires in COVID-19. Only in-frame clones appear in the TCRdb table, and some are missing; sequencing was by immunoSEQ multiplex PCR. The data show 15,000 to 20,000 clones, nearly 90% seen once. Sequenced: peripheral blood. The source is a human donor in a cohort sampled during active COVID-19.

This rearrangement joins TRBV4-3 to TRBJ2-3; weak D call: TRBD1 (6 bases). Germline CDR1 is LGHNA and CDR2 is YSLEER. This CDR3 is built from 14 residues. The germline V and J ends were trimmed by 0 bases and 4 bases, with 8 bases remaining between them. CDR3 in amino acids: CASSQDSGADTQYF. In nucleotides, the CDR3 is TGCGCCAGCAGCCAAGATTCAGGGGCAGATACGCAGTATTTT.

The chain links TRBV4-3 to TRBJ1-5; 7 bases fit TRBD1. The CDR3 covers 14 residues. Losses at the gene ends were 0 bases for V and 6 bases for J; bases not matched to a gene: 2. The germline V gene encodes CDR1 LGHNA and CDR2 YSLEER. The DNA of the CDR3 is TGCGCCAGCAGCCAAGAACAGGGGAGTCAGCCCCAGCATTTT. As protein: CASSQEQGSQPQHF.

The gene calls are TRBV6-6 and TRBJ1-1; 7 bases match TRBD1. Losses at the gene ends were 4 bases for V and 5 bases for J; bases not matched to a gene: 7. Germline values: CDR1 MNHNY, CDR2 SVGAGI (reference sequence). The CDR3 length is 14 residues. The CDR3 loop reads CASSSQTGWTEAFF. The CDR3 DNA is TGTGCCAGCAGTTCCCAGACAGGGTGGACTGAAGCTTTCTTT.

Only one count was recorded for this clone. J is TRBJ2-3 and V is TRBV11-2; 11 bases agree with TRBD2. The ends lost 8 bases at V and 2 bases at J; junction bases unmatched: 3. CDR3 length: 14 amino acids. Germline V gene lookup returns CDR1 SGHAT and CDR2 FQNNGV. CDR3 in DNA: TGTGCCAGCCAGACTAGCGGGGCCACAGATACGCAGTATTTT. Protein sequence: CASQTSGATDTQYF.

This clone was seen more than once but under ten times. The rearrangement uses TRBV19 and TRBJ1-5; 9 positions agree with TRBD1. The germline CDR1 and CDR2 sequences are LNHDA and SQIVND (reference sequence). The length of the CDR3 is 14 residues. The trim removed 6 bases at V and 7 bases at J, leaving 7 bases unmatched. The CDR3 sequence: CASSPGTGHQPQHF. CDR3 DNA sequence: TGTGCCAGTAGCCCCGGGACAGGGCACCAGCCCCAGCATTTT.

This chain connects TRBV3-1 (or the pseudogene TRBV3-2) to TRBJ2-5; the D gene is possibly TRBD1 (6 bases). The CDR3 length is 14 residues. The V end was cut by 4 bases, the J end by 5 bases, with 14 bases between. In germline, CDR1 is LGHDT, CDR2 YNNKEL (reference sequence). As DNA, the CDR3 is TGTGCCAGCAGCCCCTCAGGGGCTTGGGAGACCCAGTACTTC. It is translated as CASSPSGAWETQYF.

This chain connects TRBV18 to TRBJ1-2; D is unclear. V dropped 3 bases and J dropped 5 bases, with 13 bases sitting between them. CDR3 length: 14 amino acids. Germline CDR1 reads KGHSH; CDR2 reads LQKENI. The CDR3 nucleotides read TGTGCCAGCTCACCTCCCAGTTGGGCTTATGGCTACACCTTC. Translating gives CASSPPSWAYGYTF.

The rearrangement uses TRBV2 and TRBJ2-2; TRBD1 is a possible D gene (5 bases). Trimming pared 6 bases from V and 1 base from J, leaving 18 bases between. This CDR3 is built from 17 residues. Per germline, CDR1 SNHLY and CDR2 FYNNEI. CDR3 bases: TGTGCCAGCAGGGACATTGGGGTGAACAGGAACACCGGGGAGCTGTTTTTT. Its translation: CASRDIGVNRNTGELFF.

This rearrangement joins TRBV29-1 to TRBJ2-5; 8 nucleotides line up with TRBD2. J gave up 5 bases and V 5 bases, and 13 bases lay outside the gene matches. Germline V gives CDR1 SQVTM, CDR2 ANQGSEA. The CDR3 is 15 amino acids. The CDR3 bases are TGCAGCGTTTCCCGACTAGCGCAAAAGGGGGAGACCCAGTACTTC. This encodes CSVSRLAQKGETQYF.

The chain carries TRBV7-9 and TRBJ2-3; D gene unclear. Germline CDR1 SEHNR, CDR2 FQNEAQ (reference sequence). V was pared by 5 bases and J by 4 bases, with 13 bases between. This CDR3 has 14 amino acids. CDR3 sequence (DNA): TGTGCCAGCAGCAGCAGTGCGGTAGCAGATACGCAGTATTTT. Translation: CASSSSAVADTQYF.

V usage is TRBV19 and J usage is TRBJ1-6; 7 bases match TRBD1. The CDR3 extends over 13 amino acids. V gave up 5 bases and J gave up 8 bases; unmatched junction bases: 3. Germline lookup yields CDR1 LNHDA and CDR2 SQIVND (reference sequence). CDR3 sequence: CASSGGTDSPLHF. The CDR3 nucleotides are TGTGCCAGTAGTGGGGGGACAGATTCACCCCTCCACTTT.

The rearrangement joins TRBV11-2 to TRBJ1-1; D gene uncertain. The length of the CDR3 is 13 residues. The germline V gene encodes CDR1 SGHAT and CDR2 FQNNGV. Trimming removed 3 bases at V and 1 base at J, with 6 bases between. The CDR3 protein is CASSFNRNTEAFF. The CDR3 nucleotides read TGTGCCAGCAGCTTTAACAGGAACACTGAAGCTTTCTTT.

The DNA of the CDR3 is TGTGCCAGCAGTTACTCCGAGCCGGATACGCAGTATTTT. Translated, it gives CASSYSEPDTQYF. The rearrangement joins TRBV6-5 to TRBJ2-3, with D unresolved. The germline V gene has CDR1 MNHEY and CDR2 SVGAGI. This CDR3 comprises 13 residues. Trimming took 0 bases from V and 6 from J, leaving 7 bases between them.

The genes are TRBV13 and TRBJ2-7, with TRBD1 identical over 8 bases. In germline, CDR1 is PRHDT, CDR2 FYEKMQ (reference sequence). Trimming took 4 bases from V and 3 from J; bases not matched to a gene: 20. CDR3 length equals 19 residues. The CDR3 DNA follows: TGTGCCAGCAGCTACTTAGGACAGGGTAAGGGTACCGGGGTCTACGAGCAGTACTTC. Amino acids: CASSYLGQGKGTGVYEQYF. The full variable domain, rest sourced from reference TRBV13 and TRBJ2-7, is AAGVIQSPRHLIKEKRETATLKCYPIPRHDTVYWYQQGPGQDPQFLISFYEKMQSDKGSIPDRFSAQQFSDYHSELNMSSLELGDSALYFCASSYLGQGKGTGVYEQYFGPGTRLTVT.

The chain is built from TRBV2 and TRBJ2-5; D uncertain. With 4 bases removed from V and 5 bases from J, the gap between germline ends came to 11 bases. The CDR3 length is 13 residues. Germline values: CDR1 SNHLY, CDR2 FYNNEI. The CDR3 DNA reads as TGTGCCAGCAGTGGTGGGCCCAGGGAGACCCAGTACTTC. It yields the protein CASSGGPRETQYF.

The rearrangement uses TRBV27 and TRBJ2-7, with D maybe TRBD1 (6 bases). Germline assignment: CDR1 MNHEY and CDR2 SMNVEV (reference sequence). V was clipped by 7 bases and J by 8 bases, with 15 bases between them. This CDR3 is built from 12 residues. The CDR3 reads CASMNRVFKQYF. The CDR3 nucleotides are TGTGCCAGCATGAACAGGGTTTTCAAGCAGTACTTC.

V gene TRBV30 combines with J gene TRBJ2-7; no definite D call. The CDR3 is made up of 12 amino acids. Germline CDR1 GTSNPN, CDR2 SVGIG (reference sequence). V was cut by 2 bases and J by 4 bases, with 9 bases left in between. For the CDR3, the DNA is TGTGCCTGGAGTAAAAGGAGATACGAGCAGTACTTC. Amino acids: CAWSKRRYEQYF.

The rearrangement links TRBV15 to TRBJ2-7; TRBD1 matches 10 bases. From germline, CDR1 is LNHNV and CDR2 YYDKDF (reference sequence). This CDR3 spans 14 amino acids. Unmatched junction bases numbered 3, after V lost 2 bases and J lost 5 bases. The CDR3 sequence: CATSRSGTGDEQYF. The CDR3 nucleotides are TGTGCCACCAGCAGATCCGGGACAGGGGACGAGCAGTACTTC.

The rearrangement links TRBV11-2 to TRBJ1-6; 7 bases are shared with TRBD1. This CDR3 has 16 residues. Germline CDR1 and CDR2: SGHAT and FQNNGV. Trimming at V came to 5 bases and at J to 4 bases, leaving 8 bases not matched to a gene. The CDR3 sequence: CASSRGQELYNSPLHF. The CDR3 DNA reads TGTGCCAGCAGCAGAGGACAGGAGTTGTATAATTCACCCCTCCACTTT.

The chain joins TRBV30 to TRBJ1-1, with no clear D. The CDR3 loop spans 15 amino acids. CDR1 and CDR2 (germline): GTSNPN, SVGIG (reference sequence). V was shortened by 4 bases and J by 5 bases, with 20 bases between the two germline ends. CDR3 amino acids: CAWKPQQNLRTEAFF. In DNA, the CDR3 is TGTGCCTGGAAGCCACAACAGAACCTACGGACTGAAGCTTTCTTT.

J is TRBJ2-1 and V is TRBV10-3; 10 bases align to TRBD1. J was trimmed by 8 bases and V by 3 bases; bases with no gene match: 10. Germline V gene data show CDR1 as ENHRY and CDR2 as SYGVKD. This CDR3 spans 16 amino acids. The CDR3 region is CAISDSGQGQGYEQFF. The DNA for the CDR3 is TGTGCCATCAGTGATTCGGGACAGGGGCAGGGGTATGAGCAGTTCTTC.

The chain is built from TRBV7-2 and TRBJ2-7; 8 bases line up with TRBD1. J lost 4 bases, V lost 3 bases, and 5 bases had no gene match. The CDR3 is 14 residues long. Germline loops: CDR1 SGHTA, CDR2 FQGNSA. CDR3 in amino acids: CASSFSGDRYEQYF. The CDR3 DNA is TGTGCCAGCAGCTTCAGTGGGGACAGGTACGAGCAGTACTTC.

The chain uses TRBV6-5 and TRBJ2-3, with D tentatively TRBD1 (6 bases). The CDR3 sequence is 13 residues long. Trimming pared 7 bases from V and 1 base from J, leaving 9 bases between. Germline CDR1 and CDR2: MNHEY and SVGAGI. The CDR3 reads CASTGDGTDTQYF. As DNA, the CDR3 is TGTGCCAGCACAGGGGACGGCACAGATACGCAGTATTTT.